This entry lists 25 T cell receptor beta chains sequenced from one sample in a study of T cell responses to AZD1222 COVID-19 vaccine. The method was immunoSEQ multiplex PCR; TCRdb's version includes in-frame clones alone and lacks a portion of them. The repertoire includes 130,000 to 150,000 clones, roughly 89% of them detected once, and 1.5% to 2% sits in the top ten. Sample: peripheral blood, taken 28 days after the second AZD1222 dose. The receptor source for this set is an adult who received the AZD1222 COVID-19 vaccine.

J is TRBJ1-2 and V is TRBV4-3; 8 nucleotides line up with TRBD1. In germline, CDR1 is LGHNA, CDR2 YSLEER. V lost 0 bases and J lost 3; bases outside the gene matches: 9. This CDR3 is built from 17 residues. The CDR3 sequence: CASSQDMGQVGYYGYTF. CDR3 in DNA: TGCGCCAGCAGCCAAGATATGGGACAGGTGGGGTACTATGGCTACACCTTC.

This chain uses TRBV5-1 with TRBJ1-5; a weak D match, TRBD1 (5 bases). Deletions cut 1 base from V and 6 bases from J, with 14 bases between. Germline V gene data show CDR1 as SGHRS and CDR2 as YFSETQ. This CDR3 spans 15 amino acids. The CDR3 sequence: CASSLNGGYSQPQHF. The CDR3 nucleotides read TGCGCCAGCAGCTTGAATGGGGGGTATTCTCAGCCCCAGCATTTT.

The V call is TRBV28, the J call TRBJ2-7; D is possibly TRBD2 (6 bases). The CDR3 sequence is 13 residues long. V dropped 6 bases and J dropped 2 bases, with 11 bases sitting between them. Per germline, CDR1 MDHEN and CDR2 SYDVKM. The CDR3 spells CASSAGSTYEQYF. The CDR3, as DNA: TGTGCCAGCAGCGCCGGGAGTACCTACGAGCAGTACTTC.

The CDR3 spells CASSPNRGRPYSNQPQHF. As DNA, the CDR3 is TGTGCCAGCAGTCCGAACAGGGGGCGACCCTATAGCAATCAGCCCCAGCATTTT. The V gene is TRBV6-6, the J gene TRBJ1-5, with 9 bases aligning to TRBD1. The CDR3 covers 18 residues. Germline values: CDR1 MNHNY, CDR2 SVGAGI (reference sequence). Unmatched junction bases numbered 11, after V lost 5 bases and J lost 0 bases.

The chain recombines TRBV6-5 with TRBJ2-2; the D gene could be TRBD1 or TRBD2 (5 bases each). The V and J ends lost 6 bases and 5 bases respectively, with 13 bases between them. From germline, CDR1 is MNHEY and CDR2 SVGAGI. This CDR3 is 14 amino acids long. CDR3 protein: CASRSEGRTGELFF. CDR3 in DNA: TGTGCCAGCAGAAGCGAGGGGCGAACCGGGGAGCTGTTTTTT.

CDR3 sequence reads: CASSGGLEKLFF. CDR3 DNA: TGTGCCAGCAGTGGGGGGTTGGAAAAACTGTTTTTT. The chain recombines TRBV12-3 or TRBV12-4 with TRBJ1-4; a possible D gene is TRBD1 (5 bases). The V gene lost 5 bases and the J gene lost 8 bases, with 9 bases spanning the gap. This CDR3 comprises 12 residues.

For the CDR3, the DNA is TGCGCCAGCAGCCAAGCGAAGACAGGGGTCCACGAGCAGTACTTC. This encodes CASSQAKTGVHEQYF. The chain is built from TRBV4-3 and TRBJ2-7, with TRBD1 matching 8 bases. CDR3 length: 15 amino acids. Germline V lookup: CDR1 LGHNA, CDR2 YSLEER. V dropped 1 base and J dropped 5; count of bases not matched to a gene: 7.

The rearrangement uses TRBV20-1 and TRBJ1-1, with D unclear. CDR1 is DFQATT, CDR2 SNEGSKA, per germline (reference sequence). The CDR3 sequence is 11 residues long. Deletions cut 4 bases from V and 8 bases from J, with 11 bases between. The CDR3 sequence: CSATREVEAFF. CDR3 DNA: TGCAGTGCTACCCGGGAGGTCGAAGCTTTCTTT.

The V call is TRBV18, the J call TRBJ2-1; 10 bases are a match to TRBD1. The CDR3 has 14 residues. With 8 bases clipped from V and 9 bases from J, the junction kept 10 bases outside the gene matches. Per the germline V gene, CDR1 is KGHSH and CDR2 is LQKENI. This CDR3 reads CASLGDRGRTEQFF. The CDR3 DNA follows: TGTGCCAGCCTCGGAGACAGGGGGCGCACTGAGCAGTTCTTC.

This chain joins TRBV5-4 and TRBJ1-2; TRBD1 is a possible D gene (5 bases). The CDR3 length is 11 residues. Germline CDR1 is SGHNT and CDR2 is YYREEE (reference sequence). The V and J ends lost 4 bases and 8 bases respectively, with 9 bases between them. The DNA of the CDR3 is TGTGCCAGCAGCCTGACAGACGGCTACACCTTC. Amino acid sequence: CASSLTDGYTF.

The chain recombines TRBV27 with TRBJ2-1, with 11 bases that match TRBD2. This CDR3 region has 16 residues. Germline V gene sequence: CDR1 MNHEY, CDR2 SMNVEV (reference sequence). Trimming cost V 2 bases and J 4 bases; bases outside gene matches: 4. CDR3: CASSLALAGGYNEQFF. The CDR3 DNA sequence: TGTGCCAGCAGTTTAGCTCTAGCGGGAGGTTACAATGAGCAGTTCTTC.

In its sample, this clone was seen once. V is TRBV11-3 and J is TRBJ2-2; a weak D match, TRBD1 (5 bases). The V end lost 0 bases, the J end lost 4 bases, and 9 bases lay between the germline ends. Germline lookup yields CDR1 SGHNT and CDR2 YENEEA. The CDR3 sequence is 15 residues long. The DNA for the CDR3 is TGTGCCAGCAGCTTAGAAGCAGGGCCCACCGGGGAGCTGTTTTTT. It yields the protein CASSLEAGPTGELFF.

The chain has TRBV2 and TRBJ1-2, with D perhaps matching TRBD1 (6 bases). CDR1 is SNHLY and CDR2 is FYNNEI in the germline V gene. Deletions cut 6 bases from V and 4 bases from J, with 21 bases between. This CDR3 is built from 16 residues. The CDR3 nucleotides read TGTGCCAGCAGAGGGGGGGGGACTCCTCCGATCTATGGCTACACCTTC. Translating gives CASRGGGTPPIYGYTF.

This clone was observed a few times. The J gene is TRBJ2-2, the V gene TRBV3-1 (or the pseudogene TRBV3-2); D unclear. In germline, CDR1 is LGHDT, CDR2 YNNKEL (reference sequence). The CDR3 covers 14 residues. Trimming removed 4 bases at V and 4 bases at J, with 10 bases between. As DNA, the CDR3 is TGTGCCAGCAGCCGCTCCGGCGGCACCGGGGAGCTGTTTTTT. Its protein product is CASSRSGGTGELFF.

The table lists this clone with a count of one. The J gene is TRBJ1-2, the V gene TRBV28; maybe TRBD1 (5 bases). Trimming pared 0 bases from V and 4 bases from J, leaving 12 bases between. The CDR3 totals 15 residues. Germline CDR1 reads MDHEN; CDR2 reads SYDVKM. CDR3 loop: CASSLWAGLGYGYTF. CDR3 sequence (DNA): TGTGCCAGCAGTTTATGGGCAGGGTTGGGCTATGGCTACACCTTC.

V and J are TRBV24-1 and TRBJ2-5, with D hard to call. The CDR3 covers 13 residues. Germline-derived CDR1 and CDR2 are KGHDR and SFDVKD. Trimming left V 3 bases short and J 5 bases short, with 9 bases between. CDR3: CATSDGVEETQYF. DNA for the CDR3: TGTGCCACCAGTGATGGGGTGGAGGAGACCCAGTACTTC.

The gene calls are TRBV7-9 and TRBJ2-5, with D possibly being TRBD1 (6 bases). V dropped 5 bases and J dropped 2 bases, with 21 bases sitting between them. Germline CDR1 SEHNR, CDR2 FQNEAQ (reference sequence). The CDR3 has 17 residues. CDR3 in DNA: TGTGCCAGCAGCCGACGCCCGAGGACCAGGGGACAAGAGACCCAGTACTTC. This encodes CASSRRPRTRGQETQYF.

The chain recombines TRBV9 with TRBJ2-3; D might be TRBD2 (6 bases). The CDR3 extends over 15 amino acids. Trimming cost V 0 bases and J 3 bases, with 11 bases left between them. The V gene's germline CDR1 is SGDLS and CDR2 YYNGEE. The CDR3 region is CASSVERRETDTQYF. The CDR3 DNA is TGTGCCAGCAGCGTAGAAAGGCGGGAAACAGATACGCAGTATTTT.

The genes are TRBV30 and TRBJ2-7; perhaps TRBD2 as D (6 bases). The CDR3 spans 11 residues. CDR1 is GTSNPN, CDR2 SVGIG, per germline (reference sequence). Trimming took off 7 bases at V and 3 bases at J, with 10 bases between the two ends. The CDR3 loop is CASSGVYEQYF. In nucleotides, the CDR3 is TGTGCCTCCTCGGGGGTCTACGAGCAGTACTTC.

The V and J genes are TRBV24-1 and TRBJ1-2; TRBD1 agrees at 7 bases. The CDR3 is 15 residues long. Germline lookup yields CDR1 KGHDR and CDR2 SFDVKD. Unmatched junction bases numbered 9, after V lost 5 bases and J lost 4 bases. Here the CDR3 reads CATSGLQKGAYGYTF. As DNA, the CDR3 is TGTGCCACCAGTGGCCTTCAGAAGGGGGCCTATGGCTACACCTTC.

The chain joins TRBV20-1 to TRBJ2-7; 11 bases map to TRBD1. CDR3 size: 15 residues. Trimming took 3 bases from V and 5 from J; bases not matched to a gene: 9. Germline lookup yields CDR1 DFQATT and CDR2 SNEGSKA (reference sequence). CDR3 sequence: CSASRAGTGGDEQYF. In DNA form, the CDR3 reads TGCAGTGCTAGTAGGGCGGGGACAGGGGGAGACGAGCAGTACTTC.

This clone appeared a single time. The V gene is TRBV6-5, the J gene TRBJ1-3, with no clear D. The CDR3 has 15 residues. CDR1 is MNHEY, CDR2 SVGAGI, per germline. V was cut by 3 bases and J by 4 bases, with 13 bases left in between. CDR3 bases: TGTGCCAGCAGTTATCGTGTGGGCTCGGGAAACACCATATATTTT. Its protein product is CASSYRVGSGNTIYF.

The V gene is TRBV11-2, the J gene TRBJ1-4; the D is unclear. V was pared by 2 bases and J by 7 bases, with 2 bases between. This CDR3 spans 11 amino acids. Germline CDR1 SGHAT, CDR2 FQNNGV. DNA for the CDR3: TGTGCCAGCAGCTTAACTGAAAAACTGTTTTTT. Translation: CASSLTEKLFF.

The rearrangement uses TRBV6-2 or TRBV6-3 and TRBJ2-1, with D uncertain. The V end was cut by 3 bases, the J end by 2 bases, with 20 bases between. The germline V gene encodes CDR1 MNHEY and CDR2 SVGEGT. The CDR3 contains 18 residues. The CDR3: CASSYTTSSLGAYNEQFF. CDR3 DNA: TGTGCCAGCAGTTATACCACGTCCTCGCTTGGCGCCTACAATGAGCAGTTCTTC.

The rearrangement uses TRBV29-1 and TRBJ1-2; TRBD1 matches at 7 bases. The junction had 5 bases not matched to a gene; V was cut back by 7 bases and J by 0 bases. CDR3 length: 13 amino acids. In germline, CDR1 is SQVTM, CDR2 ANQGSEA. The CDR3 coding sequence is TGCAGCGACCGGACAGGCCCTAACTATGGCTACACCTTC. It translates to CSDRTGPNYGYTF.